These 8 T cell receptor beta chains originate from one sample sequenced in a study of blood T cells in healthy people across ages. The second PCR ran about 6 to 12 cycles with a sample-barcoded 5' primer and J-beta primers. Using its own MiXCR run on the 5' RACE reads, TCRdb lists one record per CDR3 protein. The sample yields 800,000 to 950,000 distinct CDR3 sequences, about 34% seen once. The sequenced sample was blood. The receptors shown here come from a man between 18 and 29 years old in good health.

For the CDR3, the DNA is TGTGCCAGCAGCCAATCGGGACAGAACAATGAGCAGTACTTC. It is translated as CASSQSGQNNEQYF. The V gene is TRBV4-2, the J gene TRBJ2-1; 7 bases are a match to TRBD1. The closer fit of TRBJ2-7 to the DNA end suggests the J call may be wrong. Germline CDR1 reads LGHNA; CDR2 reads YNFKEQ. CDR3 length equals 14 residues.

DNA for the CDR3: TGCGCCAGCAGCTTGGGTGGACAGGATTTCGGCTACGAGCAGTACTTC. The encoded protein is CASSLGGQDFGYEQYF. The rearrangement joins TRBV5-1 to TRBJ2-7, with 7 positions matching TRBD1. V was clipped by 0 bases and J by 3 bases; unmatched bases: 9. The V gene's germline CDR1 is SGHRS and CDR2 YFSETQ. The CDR3 is 16 amino acids.

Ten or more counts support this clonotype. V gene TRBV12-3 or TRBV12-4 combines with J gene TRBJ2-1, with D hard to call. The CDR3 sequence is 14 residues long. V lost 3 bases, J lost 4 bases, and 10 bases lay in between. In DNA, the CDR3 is TGTGCCAGCAGTTTCGCACAGATTTACAATGAGCAGTTCTTC. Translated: CASSFAQIYNEQFF.

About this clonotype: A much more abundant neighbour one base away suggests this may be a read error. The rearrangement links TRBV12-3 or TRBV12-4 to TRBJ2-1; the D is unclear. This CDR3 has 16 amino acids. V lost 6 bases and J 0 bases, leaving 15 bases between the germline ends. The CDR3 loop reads CASSLLSGPSYNEQFF. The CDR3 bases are TGTGCCAGCAGCCTTCTTTCCGGCCCCTCCTACAATGAGCAGTTCTTC.

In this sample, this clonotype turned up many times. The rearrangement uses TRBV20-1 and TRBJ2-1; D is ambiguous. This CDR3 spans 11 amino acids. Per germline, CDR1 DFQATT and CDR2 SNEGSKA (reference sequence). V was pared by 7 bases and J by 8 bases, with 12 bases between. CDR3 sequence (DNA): TGCAGTGTCAAGGTTAAAGATGAGCAGTTCTTC. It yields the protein CSVKVKDEQFF.

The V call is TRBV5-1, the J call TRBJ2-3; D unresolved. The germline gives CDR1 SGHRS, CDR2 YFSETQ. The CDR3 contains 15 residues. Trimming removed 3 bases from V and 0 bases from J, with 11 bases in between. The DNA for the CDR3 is TGCGCCAGCAGCTGGGCTCCGCCTAGCACAGATACGCAGTATTTT. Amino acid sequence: CASSWAPPSTDTQYF.

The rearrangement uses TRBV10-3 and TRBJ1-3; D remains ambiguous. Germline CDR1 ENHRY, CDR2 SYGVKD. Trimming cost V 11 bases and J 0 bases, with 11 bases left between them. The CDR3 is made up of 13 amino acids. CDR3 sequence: CAVQRSSGNTIYF. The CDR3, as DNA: TGTGCCGTTCAGCGGTCCTCTGGAAACACCATATATTTT.

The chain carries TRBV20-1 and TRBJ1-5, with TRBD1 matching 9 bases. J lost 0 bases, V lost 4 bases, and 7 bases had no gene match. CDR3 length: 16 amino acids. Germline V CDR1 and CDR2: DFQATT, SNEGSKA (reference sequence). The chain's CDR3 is CSATGTGTYSNQPQHF. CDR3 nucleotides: TGCAGTGCTACCGGGACAGGGACCTATAGCAATCAGCCCCAGCATTTT.